This is a list of T cell receptor beta chains from one sample in a study of blood T cell repertoires in COVID-19. The method was immunoSEQ multiplex PCR; TCRdb's version includes in-frame clones alone and lacks a portion of them. Here the sample spans about 200,000 clones, 80% to 90% being singletons. Sequencing was done on a sample of peripheral blood. These receptors originate from a woman aged 80 or over with acute or convalescent COVID-19. The CDR3 runs from the conserved cysteine through the conserved F or W. The order of the fields is J gene, clone size, CDR3 length, V gene, D gene, CDR3 protein, CDR3 DNA. The D gene is left open where the match is weak. Clone sizes are given selectively: once, few, many, or a class where the clone is expanded.

>TRBJ2-7|-|18|TRBV13|TRBD2
CASSLGLSPLAGGNEQYF
TGTGCCAGCAGCTTAGGCCTGTCGCCACTAGCGGGAGGCAACGAGCAGTACTTC
>TRBJ1-6|-|15|TRBV14|TRBD1
CASSQTGVGRSPLHF
TGTGCCAGCAGCCAGACAGGGGTGGGGAGATCACCCCTCCACTTT
>TRBJ1-1|-|13|TRBV3-1/TRBV3-2|-
CASSQAGNTEAFF
TGTGCCAGCAGCCAGGCAGGGAACACTGAAGCTTTCTTT
>TRBJ1-2|-|16|TRBV19|-
CASSTTVRTVTHGYTF
TGTGCCAGTAGTACAACAGTTCGGACAGTGACTCATGGCTACACCTTC
>TRBJ2-7|-|14|TRBV10-1|-
CASSESGTLYEQYF
TGCGCCAGCAGTGAGTCAGGGACTCTCTACGAGCAGTACTTC
>TRBJ1-1|-|17|TRBV18|-
CASSSMPTDRLGTEAFF
TGTGCCAGCTCATCAATGCCAACCGACAGGCTGGGGACTGAAGCTTTCTTT
>TRBJ2-5|-|13|TRBV19|-
CASSLSQGETQYF
TGTGCCAGTAGTCTTTCTCAGGGGGAGACCCAGTACTTC
>TRBJ2-2|once|14|TRBV27|TRBD1
CASSRQGEIGELFF
TGTGCCAGTAGCCGACAGGGGGAGATCGGGGAGCTGTTTTTT
>TRBJ1-5|-|16|TRBV21-1|-
CASSKGSGHGNQPQHF
TGTGCCAGCAGCAAAGGGTCAGGGCACGGCAATCAGCCCCAGCATTTT
>TRBJ2-5|few|15|TRBV18|-
CASSQQGGGQETQYF
TGTGCCAGCTCTCAGCAGGGCGGCGGCCAAGAGACCCAGTACTTC
>TRBJ2-3|-|13|TRBV18|-
CASSPLETDTQYF
TGTGCCAGCTCACCACTAGAGACAGATACGCAGTATTTT
>TRBJ1-1|-|17|TRBV7-8|-
CASLENLPGQANTEAFF
TGTGCCAGCCTCGAAAATTTGCCGGGACAAGCGAACACTGAAGCTTTCTTT
>TRBJ2-7|-|15|TRBV2|TRBD1
CASSDRTGTVMKQYF
TGTGCCAGCAGTGACAGGACAGGGACCGTTATGAAGCAGTACTTC
>TRBJ2-3|-|16|TRBV5-4|-
CASSSDFDLSTDTQYF
TGTGCCAGCAGCTCGGACTTCGATCTAAGCACAGATACGCAGTATTTT
>TRBJ2-1|-|15|TRBV4-1|TRBD2
CASSPRERERNEQFF
TGCGCCAGCAGCCCCCGGGAGCGGGAGCGAAATGAGCAGTTCTTC
>TRBJ1-1|-|14|TRBV6-5|-
CASSYLQGGGEAFF
TGTGCCAGCAGTTATTTACAGGGCGGGGGTGAAGCTTTCTTT
>TRBJ2-1|few|16|TRBV7-9|-
CASSLFQMTAYNEQFF
TGTGCCAGCAGCTTATTCCAAATGACAGCCTACAATGAGCAGTTCTTC
>TRBJ2-3|once|18|TRBV6-7|TRBD2
CATHGTWGGNPPTDTQYF
TGTGCCACCCACGGCACGTGGGGAGGGAACCCCCCCACAGATACGCAGTATTTT
>TRBJ1-1|-|17|TRBV4-1|-
CASSQLRGGHKNTEAFF
TGCGCCAGCAGCCAACTTAGGGGGGGACACAAGAACACTGAAGCTTTCTTT
>TRBJ2-5|-|14|TRBV6-5|-
CASSYAGYQETQYF
TGTGCCAGCAGTTACGCGGGGTACCAAGAGACCCAGTACTTC
>TRBJ1-2|-|13|TRBV10-3|-
CATQDGRENGYTF
TGTGCCACCCAAGACGGGAGAGAGAATGGCTACACCTTC
>TRBJ1-2|few|15|TRBV7-2|-
CASSFRDTNNYGYTF
TGTGCCAGCAGCTTTCGGGACACCAATAACTATGGCTACACCTTC
>TRBJ1-5|-|14|TRBV18|TRBD1
CASSPTGGSQPQHF
TGTGCCAGCTCACCGACAGGGGGTTCTCAGCCCCAGCATTTT
>TRBJ2-5|-|15|TRBV4-3|TRBD2
CASSQMLAGRETQYF
TGCGCCAGCAGCCAAATGCTAGCGGGGCGGGAGACCCAGTACTTC
>TRBJ1-1|-|18|TRBV11-3|TRBD1
CASSLPPPGTGGNTEAFF
TGTGCCAGCAGCTTACCCCCCCCCGGGACAGGGGGGAACACTGAAGCTTTCTTT
>TRBJ2-1|medium-sized|17|TRBV3-1/TRBV3-2|-
CASMPNVLRGSYNEQFF
TGTGCCAGCATGCCGAACGTTTTACGGGGGTCCTACAATGAGCAGTTCTTC
>TRBJ2-5|-|19|TRBV18|TRBD2
CASSPYAERELKIKETQYF
TGTGCCAGCTCACCATACGCTGAGCGGGAGCTTAAAATAAAAGAGACCCAGTACTTC